This T cell receptor (beta chain) was sequenced for a study of a mutant IDH1 vaccine in newly diagnosed glioma. In the study overall: At weeks 1, 3, 5, 7, 11, 15, 19 and 23, patients received a vaccination, eight in all. Males made up about 60% and females about 38% of treated patients, whose mean age was approximately 43 years. Overall study findings and caveats: No link was apparently found between pseudoprogression and changes in top peripheral T cell clonotypes.

Of note for this clone: Its antigen is still unknown. At one end, the junction sequence differs from germline, possibly due to a read error.

TCRdb keeps only in-frame clones here, not all; method: immunoSEQ multiplex PCR. This table holds nearly 30,000 clones, approximately 90% found once. Time point reported: week 5, during vaccination. Vaccination comprised doses that each held 300 ug of mutant IDH1 20-mer peptide, plus topical imiquimod. The CDR3 spans 13 residues. Germline V gene lookup returns CDR1 SGHDT and CDR2 YYEEEE. The sequencing here drew on peripheral blood mononuclear cells (PBMCs), taken from a glioma patient whose treatment included an IDH1 peptide vaccine. The TCR originated in a woman in her thirties or forties with glioma. Some clones in this sample may be carry-over from other donors' samples. The chain has TRBV5-6 and TRBJ2-7; D is undetermined. This chain's CDR3 is CASSATASGLSSF. CDR3 coding DNA: TGTGCCAGCAGCGCTACGGCGTCTGGTCTATCTTCTTTC.